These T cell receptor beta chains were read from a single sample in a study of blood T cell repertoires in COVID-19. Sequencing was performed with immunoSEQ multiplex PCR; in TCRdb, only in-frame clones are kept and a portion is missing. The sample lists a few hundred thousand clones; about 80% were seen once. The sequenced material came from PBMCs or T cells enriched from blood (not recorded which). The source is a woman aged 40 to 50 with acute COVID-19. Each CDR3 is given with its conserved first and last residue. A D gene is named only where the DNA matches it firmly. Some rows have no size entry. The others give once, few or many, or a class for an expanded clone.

CDR3: CATSDGGYGYTF
DNA: TGTGCCACCAGTGACGGCGGCTATGGCTACACCTTC
size: few
V: TRBV24-1
D: .
J: TRBJ1-2

CDR3: CAISEKGAGQPQHF
DNA: TGTGCCATCAGTGAAAAGGGGGCCGGTCAGCCCCAGCATTTT
size: .
V: TRBV10-3
D: TRBD1
J: TRBJ1-5

CDR3: CASSPHAQGLIVSQPQHF
DNA: TGTGCCAGCAGCCCCCATGCCCAGGGGCTAATCGTAAGCCAGCCCCAGCATTTT
size: few
V: TRBV6-2/TRBV6-3
D: .
J: TRBJ1-5

CDR3: CSVHPARGVSAGYTF
DNA: TGCAGCGTTCACCCTGCCAGGGGGGTTTCGGCTGGCTACACCTTC
size: .
V: TRBV29-1
D: TRBD1
J: TRBJ1-2

CDR3: CASSKAGLAGPDTQYF
DNA: TGTGCCAGCAGCAAAGCAGGTCTAGCGGGCCCAGATACGCAGTATTTT
size: .
V: TRBV11-1
D: TRBD2
J: TRBJ2-3

CDR3: CASTPSVGGWTEAFF
DNA: TGTGCCAGCACCCCATCGGTCGGGGGATGGACTGAAGCTTTCTTT
size: .
V: TRBV5-4
D: .
J: TRBJ1-1

CDR3: CATESGAKGVGTDTQYF
DNA: TGCGCCACCGAGAGCGGGGCCAAAGGGGTTGGCACAGATACGCAGTATTTT
size: .
V: TRBV10-1
D: TRBD2
J: TRBJ2-3

CDR3: CASSIAFNYGYTF
DNA: TGTGCCAGCTCTATAGCCTTCAACTATGGCTACACCTTC
size: .
V: TRBV6-5
D: .
J: TRBJ1-2

CDR3: CALGRDLNQPQHF
DNA: TGTGCCTTGGGGCGGGACCTCAATCAGCCCCAGCATTTT
size: .
V: TRBV30
D: .
J: TRBJ1-5

CDR3: CASGLGQSSTDTQYF
DNA: TGTGCTAGTGGTTTGGGACAGTCGTCCACAGATACGCAGTATTTT
size: .
V: TRBV12-5
D: .
J: TRBJ2-3

CDR3: CASSLPNSDPRDNEQFF
DNA: TGTGCCAGCAGCTTACCAAATAGCGATCCGAGAGATAATGAGCAGTTCTTC
size: once
V: TRBV7-6
D: .
J: TRBJ2-1

CDR3: CASSYGRERTGELFF
DNA: TGTGCCAGCAGTTACGGGCGGGAGCGCACCGGGGAGCTGTTTTTT
size: .
V: TRBV6-5
D: TRBD2
J: TRBJ2-2

CDR3: CASTSTGNTGELFF
DNA: TGTGCCAGCACCTCGACAGGGAACACCGGGGAGCTGTTTTTT
size: .
V: TRBV28
D: .
J: TRBJ2-2

CDR3: CASSLGDSSSYEQYF
DNA: TGTGCCAGCAGTTTAGGGGACAGTTCCTCCTACGAGCAGTACTTC
size: .
V: TRBV28
D: TRBD1
J: TRBJ2-7

CDR3: CAWMARSYNEQFF
DNA: TGTGCCTGGATGGCACGCTCCTACAATGAGCAGTTCTTC
size: .
V: TRBV30
D: .
J: TRBJ2-1

CDR3: CASSGRGLAGNTGELFF
DNA: TGCGCCAGCAGCGGGCGGGGACTAGCGGGCAACACCGGGGAGCTGTTTTTT
size: .
V: TRBV5-1
D: TRBD2
J: TRBJ2-2